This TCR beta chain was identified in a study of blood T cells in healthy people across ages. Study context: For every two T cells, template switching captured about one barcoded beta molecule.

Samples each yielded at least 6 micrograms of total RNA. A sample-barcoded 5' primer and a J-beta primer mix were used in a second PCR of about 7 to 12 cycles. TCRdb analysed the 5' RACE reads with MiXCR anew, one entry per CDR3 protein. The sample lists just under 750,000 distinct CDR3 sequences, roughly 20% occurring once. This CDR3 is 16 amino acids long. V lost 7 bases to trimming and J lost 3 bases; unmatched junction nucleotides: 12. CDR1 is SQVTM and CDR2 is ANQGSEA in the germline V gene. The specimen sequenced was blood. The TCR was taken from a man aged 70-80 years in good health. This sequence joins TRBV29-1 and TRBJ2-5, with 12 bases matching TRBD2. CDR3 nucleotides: TGCAGCGCCGCAAACGCCGGACTAGCGGGGAAAGAGACCCAGTACTTC. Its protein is CSAANAGLAGKETQYF.